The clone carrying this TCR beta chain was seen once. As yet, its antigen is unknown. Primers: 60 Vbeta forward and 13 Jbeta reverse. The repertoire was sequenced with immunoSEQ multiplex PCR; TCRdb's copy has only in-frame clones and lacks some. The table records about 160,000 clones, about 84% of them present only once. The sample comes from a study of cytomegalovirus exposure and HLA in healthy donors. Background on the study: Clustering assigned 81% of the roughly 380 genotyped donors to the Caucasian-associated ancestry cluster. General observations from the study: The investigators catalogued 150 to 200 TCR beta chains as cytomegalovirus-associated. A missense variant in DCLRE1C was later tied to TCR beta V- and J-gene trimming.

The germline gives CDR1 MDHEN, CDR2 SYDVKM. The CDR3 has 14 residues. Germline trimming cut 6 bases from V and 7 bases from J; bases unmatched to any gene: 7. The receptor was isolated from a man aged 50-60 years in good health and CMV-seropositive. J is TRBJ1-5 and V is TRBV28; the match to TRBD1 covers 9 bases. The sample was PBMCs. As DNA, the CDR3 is TGTGCCAGCAGGGGGGACAGGGAAGTCCAGCCCCAGCATTTT. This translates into CASRGDREVQPQHF.